A single sample gave rise to the 6 T cell receptor beta chains below, sequenced in a study of vaccination and CD4 T cells after COVID-19 (dated by TCRdb to 2021 to 2024). Their specific antigens are unknown. The method behind the library was PCR. The listed sequencing device is Illumina iSeq 100. DNA from cultured CD4+ T cells underwent TCR sequencing with the Oncomine TCR Beta short-read assay at the Johns Hopkins FTIC core. TCRdb reran the public reads through fastp at Q25 and MiXCR, keeping productive beta chains. Rows merge per CDR3 protein into single entries with the most common DNA and genes. The sample table contains several thousand distinct CDR3 sequences; only one count was recorded for about 47% of them. The ten largest clonotypes hold 30% to 40% of the sample. The treatment or condition tag for this specimen amounts to: approximately 11-day PBMC culture with coronavirus spike peptide pools or control peptides (ViraFEST assay).

Sequencing was carried out using CD4+ T cells from blood, cultured in vitro. Receptors were obtained from a human donor who had recovered from COVID-19.

V usage is TRBV20-1 and J usage is TRBJ1-1, with 8 bases that match TRBD1. The CDR3 has 11 amino acids. J was trimmed by 7 bases and V by 6 bases; bases with no gene match: 4. The germline V gene has CDR1 DFQATT and CDR2 SNEGSKA (reference sequence). The chain's CDR3 is CSARTGYEAFF. CDR3 bases: TGCAGTGCCCGGACAGGGTATGAAGCTTTCTTT.

The chain is built from TRBV21-1 and TRBJ2-3; the D segment call TRBD1 is taken from the table without a DNA check. TRBV21-1 is a pseudogene locus. The CDR3 is 18 amino acids. As DNA, the CDR3 is TGTGCCAGCAGCCCCCACGAGGGGAAGTCATCTGGCACAGATACGCAGTATTTT. Protein product: CASSPHEGKSSGTDTQYF.

This clonotype was found a few times. The chain employs TRBV28 and TRBJ1-5; no clear D gene. The CDR3 has 12 residues. Germline CDR1 reads MDHEN; CDR2 reads SYDVKM. V lost 6 bases, J lost 5 bases, and 8 bases lay in between. This CDR3 reads CASRAVYQPQHF. The CDR3 DNA reads as TGTGCCAGCAGGGCCGTTTATCAGCCCCAGCATTTT.

Only a few counts were recorded for this clonotype. V usage is TRBV6-2 or TRBV6-3 and J usage is TRBJ1-1, with unresolved D. Germline V gene sequence: CDR1 MNHEY, CDR2 SVGEGT. CDR3 length equals 14 residues. V dropped 7 bases and J dropped 0 bases, with 12 bases sitting between them. The CDR3: CASNLGELNTEAFF. CDR3 in DNA: TGTGCCAGCAATCTTGGGGAGTTGAACACTGAAGCTTTCTTT.

The chain combines TRBV6-5 with TRBJ1-5, with a tentative D call TRBD1 (5 bases). CDR3 length: 16 amino acids. The V end lost 2 bases, the J end lost 1 base, and 12 bases lay between the germline ends. CDR1 and CDR2 (germline): MNHEY, SVGAGI. The DNA of the CDR3 is TGTGCCAGCAGTTACGTAGGGGATAGCAGCAATCAGCCCCAGCATTTT. Translation: CASSYVGDSSNQPQHF.

The genes are TRBV9 and TRBJ2-7; no definite D call. Germline lookup yields CDR1 SGDLS and CDR2 YYNGEE. This CDR3 spans 14 amino acids. Trimming cost V 4 bases and J 6 bases, with 17 bases left between them. CDR3: CASSQSSLGSEQYF. DNA for the CDR3: TGTGCCAGCAGCCAGAGTAGTTTGGGAAGCGAGCAGTACTTC.